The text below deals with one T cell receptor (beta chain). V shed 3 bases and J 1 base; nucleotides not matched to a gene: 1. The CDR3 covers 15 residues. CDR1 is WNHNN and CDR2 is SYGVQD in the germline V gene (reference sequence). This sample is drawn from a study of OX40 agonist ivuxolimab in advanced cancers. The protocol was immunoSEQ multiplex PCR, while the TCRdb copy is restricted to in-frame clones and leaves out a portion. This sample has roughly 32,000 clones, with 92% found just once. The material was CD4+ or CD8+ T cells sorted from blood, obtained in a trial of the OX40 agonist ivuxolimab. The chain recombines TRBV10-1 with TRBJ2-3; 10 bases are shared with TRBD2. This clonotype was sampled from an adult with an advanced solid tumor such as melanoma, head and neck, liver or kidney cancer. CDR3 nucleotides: TGCGCCAGCAGTGACCTAGCGGGAGGCACAGATACGCAGTATTTT. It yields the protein CASSDLAGGTDTQYF.